The 26 T cell receptor beta chains presented below share a single source sample, sequenced in a study of response to subunit inactivated influenza vaccine. TCRdb fed the RT-PCR reads into MiXCR, producing one record per CDR3 protein. This table has roughly 650,000 distinct CDR3 sequences, 12% to 15% appearing once. The sample here was PBMCs from blood, taken about 14 days before vaccination. The receptors were sampled from a man between 50 and 59 years old who received an inactivated influenza vaccine.

This clonotype was seen more than once but under ten times. The DNA of the CDR3 is TGTGCCACCAGCGTCCTAAGCGGGGGCCAAGAGACCCAGTACTTC. It translates to CATSVLSGGQETQYF. The V and J genes are TRBV15 and TRBJ2-5; TRBD2 matches at 8 bases. CDR1 is LNHNV, CDR2 YYDKDF, per germline (reference sequence). This CDR3 has 15 residues. V trimming: 5 bases; J trimming: 1 base; junction bases outside the gene matches: 6. The whole variable domain, filled in from reference TRBV15 and TRBJ2-5, reads DAMVIQNPRYQVTQFGKPVTLSCSQTLNHNVMYWYQQKSSQAPKLLFHYYDKDFNNEADTPDNFQSRRPNTSFCFLDIRSPGLGDTAMYLCATSVLSGGQETQYFGPGTRLLVL.

The V and J genes are TRBV28 and TRBJ2-1; TRBD2 agrees at 9 bases. V lost 4 bases, J lost 7 bases, and 11 bases stayed unmatched. The CDR3 is made up of 16 amino acids. CDR1 MDHEN and CDR2 SYDVKM come from the germline V gene. The CDR3 is CASSSFGSSGKNEQFF. CDR3 nucleotides: TGTGCCAGCAGTTCTTTTGGTTCTAGCGGGAAGAATGAGCAGTTCTTC.

The rearrangement uses TRBV28 and TRBJ1-2, with D perhaps matching TRBD1 (6 bases). Germline CDR1 is MDHEN and CDR2 is SYDVKM. CDR3 length equals 15 residues. V lost 4 bases, J lost 7 bases, and 19 bases lay in between. This CDR3 reads CASSSGRGATVGYTF. The CDR3 DNA reads TGTGCCAGCAGTTCGGGACGGGGGGCGACGGTTGGCTACACCTTC.

The chain carries TRBV15 and TRBJ2-2; D gene uncertain. V lost 2 bases and J 6 bases, leaving 7 bases between the germline ends. Germline loops: CDR1 LNHNV, CDR2 YYDKDF (reference sequence). The CDR3 length is 13 residues. The CDR3: CATSRPSAGELFF. The CDR3 bases are TGTGCCACCAGCAGACCTAGTGCCGGGGAGCTGTTTTTT.

Only a few counts were recorded for this clonotype. The J gene is TRBJ2-7, the V gene TRBV9; D not resolved. The CDR3 has 13 amino acids. Germline CDR1 reads SGDLS; CDR2 reads YYNGEE. Trimming pared 0 bases from V and 4 bases from J, leaving 8 bases between. CDR3 in DNA: TGTGCCAGCAGCGTAGCGAGTGAGTACGAGCAGTACTTC. Amino acid sequence: CASSVASEYEQYF.

In its sample, this clonotype was seen many times. V gene TRBV15 combines with J gene TRBJ1-2; perhaps TRBD1 as D (6 bases). CDR3 length: 14 amino acids. Germline loops: CDR1 LNHNV, CDR2 YYDKDF (reference sequence). The V and J ends lost 5 bases and 4 bases respectively, with 14 bases between them. As DNA, the CDR3 is TGTGCCACCAGCCGAGTGGGGGCCGGCTATGGCTACACCTTC. Encoded protein: CATSRVGAGYGYTF.

This clonotype was seen more than once but under ten times. The V and J genes are TRBV10-3 and TRBJ2-2, with TRBD1 matching 8 bases. V gave up 6 bases and J gave up 0 bases; unmatched junction bases: 3. Germline assignment: CDR1 ENHRY and CDR2 SYGVKD. CDR3 length: 15 residues. CDR3 coding DNA: TGTGCCATCAGACCGGGACAGGCGAACACCGGGGAGCTGTTTTTT. It yields the protein CAIRPGQANTGELFF.

The gene calls are TRBV4-1 and TRBJ2-7; D is undetermined. Per the germline V gene, CDR1 is MGHRA and CDR2 is YSYEKL. Trimming left V 3 bases short and J 0 bases short, with 9 bases between. The CDR3 has 14 amino acids. CDR3: CASSHMDGSYEQYF. As DNA, the CDR3 is TGCGCCAGCAGCCACATGGACGGCTCCTACGAGCAGTACTTC.

There are many counts of this clonotype. One end of the junction fails to match germline, which may point to a read error. V gene TRBV5-1 combines with J gene TRBJ1-5; 9 nucleotides line up with TRBD1. The CDR3 contains 15 residues. CDR1 and CDR2 from the germline V gene are SGHRS and YFSETQ. This chain's CDR3 is CASSLTGGGNQPQHF. CDR3 nucleotide sequence: TGTGCCAGCAGTTTAACAGGGGGCGGCAATCAGCCCCAGCATTTT.

V is TRBV7-9 and J is TRBJ2-7; perhaps TRBD2 as D (7 bases). This CDR3 region has 15 residues. V gave up 5 bases and J gave up 2 bases, with 16 bases separating them. The germline V gene encodes CDR1 SEHNR and CDR2 FQNEAQ (reference sequence). For the CDR3, the DNA is TGTGCCAGCAGCCCCCCGGCGGGGGCACCCTACGAGCAGTACTTC. Protein sequence: CASSPPAGAPYEQYF.

The V gene is TRBV7-9, the J gene TRBJ2-3; D call uncertain. This CDR3 comprises 15 residues. Germline CDR1 SEHNR, CDR2 FQNEAQ (reference sequence). V was trimmed by 6 bases and J by 2 bases, leaving 15 bases between them. The CDR3 spells CASSVYRTFTDTQYF. The CDR3, as DNA: TGTGCCAGCAGTGTCTACCGCACGTTCACAGATACGCAGTATTTT. Filled out from reference TRBV7-9 and TRBJ2-3, the complete variable domain reads DTGVSQNPRHKITKRGQNVTFRCDPISEHNRLYWYRQTLGQGPEFLTYFQNEAQLEKSRLLSDRFSAERPKGSFSTLEIQRTEQGDSAMYLCASSVYRTFTDTQYFGPGTRLTVL.

This clonotype was seen a handful of times. V gene TRBV5-5 combines with J gene TRBJ2-7; D assignment may be TRBD1 or TRBD2 (5 bases each). The germline V gene has CDR1 SGHKS and CDR2 YYEKEE (reference sequence). With 3 bases removed from V and 3 bases from J, the gap between germline ends came to 13 bases. The CDR3 has 14 residues. CDR3 region: CASSWGPSFYEQYF. CDR3 DNA: TGTGCCAGCAGCTGGGGACCCAGCTTCTACGAGCAGTACTTC.

This clonotype was observed a handful of times. J is TRBJ2-1 and V is TRBV2, with TRBD2 as a possible D gene (7 bases). Germline CDR1 SNHLY, CDR2 FYNNEI. The CDR3 is 15 residues long. V gave up 6 bases and J gave up 6 bases, with 18 bases separating them. The CDR3 nucleotides read TGTGCCAGCAGATCCGACGGGGGGCCCTTCAATGAGCAGTTCTTC. It is translated as CASRSDGGPFNEQFF.

The rearrangement joins TRBV7-9 to TRBJ1-5; D perhaps matches TRBD1 (5 bases). Germline loops: CDR1 SEHNR, CDR2 FQNEAQ (reference sequence). V was shortened by 3 bases and J by 7 bases, with 10 bases between the two germline ends. There are 13 residues in the CDR3. CDR3: CASSFSDIQPQHF. In nucleotides, the CDR3 is TGTGCCAGCAGCTTCTCGGACATCCAGCCCCAGCATTTT. Based on the CDR3 plus reference TRBV7-9 and TRBJ1-5, the full variable domain is DTGVSQNPRHKITKRGQNVTFRCDPISEHNRLYWYRQTLGQGPEFLTYFQNEAQLEKSRLLSDRFSAERPKGSFSTLEIQRTEQGDSAMYLCASSFSDIQPQHFGDGTRLSIL.

This chain connects TRBV5-1 to TRBJ2-7, with 9 nucleotides matching TRBD2. With 6 bases clipped from V and 3 bases from J, the junction kept 10 bases outside the gene matches. The V gene's germline CDR1 is SGHRS and CDR2 YFSETQ. The CDR3 is made up of 15 amino acids. The CDR3 protein is CASTPIAGAIYEQYF. CDR3 DNA sequence: TGCGCCAGCACCCCTATAGCGGGGGCGATCTACGAGCAGTACTTC.

The genes are TRBV28 and TRBJ2-1; 10 positions agree with TRBD2. J was trimmed by 7 bases and V by 3 bases; bases with no gene match: 9. The germline CDR1 and CDR2 sequences are MDHEN and SYDVKM. The CDR3 is 16 amino acids. The CDR3 nucleotides are TGTGCCAGCAGTTTCGCCGGGACTAGCGTGAGAAATGAGCAGTTCTTC. Its translation: CASSFAGTSVRNEQFF.

The chain carries TRBV4-3 and TRBJ2-6; TRBD2 agrees at 7 bases. The CDR3 loop spans 16 amino acids. CDR1 and CDR2 from the germline V gene are LGHNA and YSLEER. V gave up 0 bases and J gave up 8 bases; unmatched junction bases: 7. CDR3 residues: CASSQDLGGGSNVLTF. Written as DNA, the CDR3 is TGCGCCAGCAGCCAAGATCTTGGGGGAGGGTCCAACGTCCTGACTTTC.

This rearrangement joins TRBV4-3 to TRBJ1-5; no definite D call. Per the germline V gene, CDR1 is LGHNA and CDR2 is YSLEER. V lost 0 bases and J lost 6, with 12 bases in between. The CDR3 is made up of 15 amino acids. CDR3 region: CASSQDRSSGQPQHF. CDR3 sequence (DNA): TGCGCCAGCAGCCAAGATAGATCATCGGGTCAGCCCCAGCATTTT.

This clonotype occurred a few times. Germline is not matched at one junction end, which may reflect a read error. The chain recombines TRBV20-1 with TRBJ2-1; 9 nucleotides line up with TRBD2. Germline-derived CDR1 and CDR2 are DFQATT and SNEGSKA (reference sequence). This CDR3 comprises 15 residues. The CDR3: CSARIGTSSHNEQFF. CDR3 coding DNA: TGCAGTGCTAGAATTGGGACTAGCTCCCACAATGAGCAGTTCTTC.

CDR3 nucleotide sequence: TGTGCCAGCAGCCCCTACGACTCCGAGGGTACGCAGTATTTT. Amino acids: CASSPYDSEGTQYF. The chain uses TRBV3-1 and TRBJ2-3, with a tentative D call TRBD2 (5 bases). The ends were cut back, 4 bases at V and 8 bases at J, with 16 bases in the middle. The CDR3 length is 14 residues. Germline loops: CDR1 LGHDT, CDR2 YNNKEL (reference sequence).

This clonotype was observed at least ten times. This chain uses TRBV29-1 with TRBJ2-5; maybe TRBD1 (6 bases). CDR3 length: 16 amino acids. V lost 0 bases and J lost 2, with 16 bases in between. Germline loops: CDR1 SQVTM, CDR2 ANQGSEA. The CDR3 is CSVEDLVWDTQETQYF. CDR3 sequence (DNA): TGCAGCGTTGAAGATCTTGTCTGGGACACGCAAGAGACCCAGTACTTC.

In this sample, this clonotype turned up a few times. The genes are TRBV6-1 and TRBJ1-2, with 8 positions matching TRBD1. Trimming at V came to 3 bases and at J to 4 bases, leaving 7 bases not matched to a gene. In germline, CDR1 is MNHNS, CDR2 SASEGT. The CDR3 spans 15 residues. The CDR3 spells CASSEGARGPYGYTF. In DNA form, the CDR3 reads TGTGCCAGCAGTGAGGGAGCCAGGGGGCCCTATGGCTACACCTTC.

This clonotype turned up a few times. The chain has TRBV6-1 and TRBJ2-5; D remains ambiguous. This CDR3 spans 17 amino acids. CDR1 and CDR2 (germline): MNHNS, SASEGT. With 6 bases removed from V and 0 bases from J, the gap between germline ends came to 20 bases. CDR3 sequence: CASRRGSSYIDQETQYF. The CDR3 nucleotides read TGTGCCAGCAGGAGAGGAAGCTCGTACATAGACCAAGAGACCCAGTACTTC.

The chain combines TRBV20-1 with TRBJ2-1; no definite D call. V shed 5 bases and J shed 4 bases, with 9 bases lying between them. Germline assignment: CDR1 DFQATT and CDR2 SNEGSKA (reference sequence). This CDR3 has 12 residues. The CDR3 loop is CSARRVYNEQFF. The CDR3 coding sequence is TGCAGTGCTCGACGGGTGTACAATGAGCAGTTCTTC.

This clonotype was picked up many times. The V call is TRBV4-1, the J call TRBJ2-5; TRBD2 matches 7 bases. The CDR3 spans 13 residues. Germline-derived CDR1 and CDR2 are MGHRA and YSYEKL. V gave up 2 bases and J gave up 4 bases; unmatched junction bases: 1. This chain's CDR3 is CASSQTGGETQYF. The CDR3 nucleotides read TGCGCCAGCAGCCAAACGGGGGGAGAGACCCAGTACTTC.

This clonotype appeared a few times. V gene TRBV9 combines with J gene TRBJ2-4, with D perhaps matching TRBD1 (5 bases). Germline V gene sequence: CDR1 SGDLS, CDR2 YYNGEE. With 1 base removed from V and 6 bases from J, the gap between germline ends came to 11 bases. The CDR3 contains 14 residues. The DNA of the CDR3 is TGTGCCAGCAGCGTATCACAGGTTCCAAACATTCAGTACTTC. This encodes CASSVSQVPNIQYF.